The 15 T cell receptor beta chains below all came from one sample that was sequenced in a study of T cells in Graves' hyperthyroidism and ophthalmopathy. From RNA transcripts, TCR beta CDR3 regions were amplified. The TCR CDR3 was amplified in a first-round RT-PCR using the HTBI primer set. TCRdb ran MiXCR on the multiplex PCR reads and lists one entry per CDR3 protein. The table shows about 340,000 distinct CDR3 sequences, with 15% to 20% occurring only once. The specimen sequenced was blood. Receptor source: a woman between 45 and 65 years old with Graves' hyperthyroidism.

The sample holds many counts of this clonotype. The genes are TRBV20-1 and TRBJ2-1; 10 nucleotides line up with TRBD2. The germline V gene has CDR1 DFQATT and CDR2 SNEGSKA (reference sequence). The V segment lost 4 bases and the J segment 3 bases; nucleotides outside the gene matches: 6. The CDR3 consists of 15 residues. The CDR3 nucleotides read TGCAGTGCTAAGCTAGCGGGAGTACTCTACAATGAGCAGTTCTTC. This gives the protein CSAKLAGVLYNEQFF.

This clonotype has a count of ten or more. DNA of the CDR3: TGTGCGACTAGCGGGGGCGATGAGCAGTTCTTC. Translated, it gives CATSGGDEQFF. This chain uses TRBV30 with TRBJ2-1; 12 bases map to TRBD2. The CDR3 covers 11 residues. Germline V CDR1 and CDR2: GTSNPN, SVGIG (reference sequence).

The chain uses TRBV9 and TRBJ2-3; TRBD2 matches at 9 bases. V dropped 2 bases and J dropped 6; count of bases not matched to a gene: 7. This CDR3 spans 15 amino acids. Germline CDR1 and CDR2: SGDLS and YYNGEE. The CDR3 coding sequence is TGTGCCAGCAGCGTGGGACTAGCCGGCCAGGATACGCAGTATTTT. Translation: CASSVGLAGQDTQYF.

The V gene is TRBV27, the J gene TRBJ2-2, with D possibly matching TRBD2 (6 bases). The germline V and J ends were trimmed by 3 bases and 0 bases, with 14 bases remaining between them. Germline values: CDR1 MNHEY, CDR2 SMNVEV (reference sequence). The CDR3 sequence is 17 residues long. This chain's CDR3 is CASSFPARGANTGELFF. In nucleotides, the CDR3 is TGTGCCAGCAGTTTCCCCGCGCGGGGCGCGAACACCGGGGAGCTGTTTTTT.

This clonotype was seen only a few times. CDR3 bases: TGTGCCAGCAGCCAAGTGCCCTATGGCTACACCTTC. Amino acids: CASSQVPYGYTF. The chain joins TRBV14 to TRBJ1-2; D is undetermined. The CDR3 spans 12 residues. With 1 base removed from V and 4 bases from J, the gap between germline ends came to 4 bases. The germline V gene has CDR1 SGHDN and CDR2 FVKESK.

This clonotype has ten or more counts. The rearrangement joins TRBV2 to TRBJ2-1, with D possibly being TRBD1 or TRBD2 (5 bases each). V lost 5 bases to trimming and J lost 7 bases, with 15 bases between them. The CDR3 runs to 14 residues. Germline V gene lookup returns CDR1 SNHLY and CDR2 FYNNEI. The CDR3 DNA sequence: TGTGCCAGCAGTTCCGGGACCCCAGGTAATGAGCAGTTCTTC. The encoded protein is CASSSGTPGNEQFF.

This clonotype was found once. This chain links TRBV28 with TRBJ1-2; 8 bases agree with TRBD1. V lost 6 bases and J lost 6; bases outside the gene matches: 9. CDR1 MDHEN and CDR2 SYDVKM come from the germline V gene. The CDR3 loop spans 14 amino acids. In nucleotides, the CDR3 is TGTGCCAGCAGAACGGGCAGGGGGCTTCATGGCTACACCTTC. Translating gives CASRTGRGLHGYTF.

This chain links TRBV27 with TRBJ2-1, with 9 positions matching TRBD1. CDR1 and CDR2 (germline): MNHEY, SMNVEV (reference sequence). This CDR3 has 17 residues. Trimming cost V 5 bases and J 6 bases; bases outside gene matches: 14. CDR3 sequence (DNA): TGTGCCAGCAGTCCAAGTTTCGGGACAGGGTTACGCAATGAGCAGTTCTTC. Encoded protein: CASSPSFGTGLRNEQFF.

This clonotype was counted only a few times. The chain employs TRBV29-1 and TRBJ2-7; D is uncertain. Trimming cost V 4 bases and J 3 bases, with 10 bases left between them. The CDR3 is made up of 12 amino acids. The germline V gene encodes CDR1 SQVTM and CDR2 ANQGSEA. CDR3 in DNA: TGCAGCGTTGCTGGCCTAAACTACGAGCAGTACTTC. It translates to CSVAGLNYEQYF.

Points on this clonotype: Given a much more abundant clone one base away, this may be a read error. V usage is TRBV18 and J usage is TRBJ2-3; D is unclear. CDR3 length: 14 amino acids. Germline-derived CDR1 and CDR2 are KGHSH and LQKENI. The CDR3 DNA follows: TGTGTCAGCTCACCGGCCTCGTTCACAGATACGCAGTATTTT. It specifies CVSSPASFTDTQYF.

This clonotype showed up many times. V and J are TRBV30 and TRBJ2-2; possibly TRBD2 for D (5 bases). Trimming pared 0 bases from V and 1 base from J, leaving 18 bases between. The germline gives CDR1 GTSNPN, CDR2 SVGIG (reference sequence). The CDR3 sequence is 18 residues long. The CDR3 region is CAWSVYSRWTQNTGELFF. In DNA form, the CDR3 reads TGTGCCTGGAGTGTGTATAGTCGATGGACTCAGAACACCGGGGAGCTGTTTTTT.

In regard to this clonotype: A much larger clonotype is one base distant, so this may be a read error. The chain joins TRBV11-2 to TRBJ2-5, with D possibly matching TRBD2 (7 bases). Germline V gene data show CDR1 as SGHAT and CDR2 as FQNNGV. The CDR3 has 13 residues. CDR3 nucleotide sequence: TGTGCCAGCAGCACCGGGGGGCGGGAGACCCAGCACTTC. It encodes CASSTGGRETQHF.

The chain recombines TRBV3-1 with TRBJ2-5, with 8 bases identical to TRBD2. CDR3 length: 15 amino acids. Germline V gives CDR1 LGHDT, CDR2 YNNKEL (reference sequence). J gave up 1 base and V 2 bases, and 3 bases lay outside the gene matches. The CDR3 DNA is TGTGCCAGCAGCCAACCCAGCGGGGGCCAAGAGACCCAGTACTTC. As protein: CASSQPSGGQETQYF.

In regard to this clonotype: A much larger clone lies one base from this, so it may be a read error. The DNA for the CDR3 is TGTGCCAGGAGGACCCAGGACAACCGTTCCTACGAGCAGTACGTC. Translation gives CARRTQDNRSYEQYV. This chain uses TRBV19 with TRBJ2-7; D is possibly TRBD1 (5 bases). This CDR3 spans 15 amino acids. Germline CDR1 is LNHDA and CDR2 is SQIVND (reference sequence). Trimming removed 9 bases from V and 1 base from J, with 19 bases in between.

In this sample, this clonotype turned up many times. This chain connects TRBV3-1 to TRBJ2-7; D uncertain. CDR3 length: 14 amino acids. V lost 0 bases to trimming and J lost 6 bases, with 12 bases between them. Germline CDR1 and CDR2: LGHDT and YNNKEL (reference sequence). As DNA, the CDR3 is TGTGCCAGCAGCCAAGATCTACCTCGCCCCGAGCAGTACTTC. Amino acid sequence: CASSQDLPRPEQYF.